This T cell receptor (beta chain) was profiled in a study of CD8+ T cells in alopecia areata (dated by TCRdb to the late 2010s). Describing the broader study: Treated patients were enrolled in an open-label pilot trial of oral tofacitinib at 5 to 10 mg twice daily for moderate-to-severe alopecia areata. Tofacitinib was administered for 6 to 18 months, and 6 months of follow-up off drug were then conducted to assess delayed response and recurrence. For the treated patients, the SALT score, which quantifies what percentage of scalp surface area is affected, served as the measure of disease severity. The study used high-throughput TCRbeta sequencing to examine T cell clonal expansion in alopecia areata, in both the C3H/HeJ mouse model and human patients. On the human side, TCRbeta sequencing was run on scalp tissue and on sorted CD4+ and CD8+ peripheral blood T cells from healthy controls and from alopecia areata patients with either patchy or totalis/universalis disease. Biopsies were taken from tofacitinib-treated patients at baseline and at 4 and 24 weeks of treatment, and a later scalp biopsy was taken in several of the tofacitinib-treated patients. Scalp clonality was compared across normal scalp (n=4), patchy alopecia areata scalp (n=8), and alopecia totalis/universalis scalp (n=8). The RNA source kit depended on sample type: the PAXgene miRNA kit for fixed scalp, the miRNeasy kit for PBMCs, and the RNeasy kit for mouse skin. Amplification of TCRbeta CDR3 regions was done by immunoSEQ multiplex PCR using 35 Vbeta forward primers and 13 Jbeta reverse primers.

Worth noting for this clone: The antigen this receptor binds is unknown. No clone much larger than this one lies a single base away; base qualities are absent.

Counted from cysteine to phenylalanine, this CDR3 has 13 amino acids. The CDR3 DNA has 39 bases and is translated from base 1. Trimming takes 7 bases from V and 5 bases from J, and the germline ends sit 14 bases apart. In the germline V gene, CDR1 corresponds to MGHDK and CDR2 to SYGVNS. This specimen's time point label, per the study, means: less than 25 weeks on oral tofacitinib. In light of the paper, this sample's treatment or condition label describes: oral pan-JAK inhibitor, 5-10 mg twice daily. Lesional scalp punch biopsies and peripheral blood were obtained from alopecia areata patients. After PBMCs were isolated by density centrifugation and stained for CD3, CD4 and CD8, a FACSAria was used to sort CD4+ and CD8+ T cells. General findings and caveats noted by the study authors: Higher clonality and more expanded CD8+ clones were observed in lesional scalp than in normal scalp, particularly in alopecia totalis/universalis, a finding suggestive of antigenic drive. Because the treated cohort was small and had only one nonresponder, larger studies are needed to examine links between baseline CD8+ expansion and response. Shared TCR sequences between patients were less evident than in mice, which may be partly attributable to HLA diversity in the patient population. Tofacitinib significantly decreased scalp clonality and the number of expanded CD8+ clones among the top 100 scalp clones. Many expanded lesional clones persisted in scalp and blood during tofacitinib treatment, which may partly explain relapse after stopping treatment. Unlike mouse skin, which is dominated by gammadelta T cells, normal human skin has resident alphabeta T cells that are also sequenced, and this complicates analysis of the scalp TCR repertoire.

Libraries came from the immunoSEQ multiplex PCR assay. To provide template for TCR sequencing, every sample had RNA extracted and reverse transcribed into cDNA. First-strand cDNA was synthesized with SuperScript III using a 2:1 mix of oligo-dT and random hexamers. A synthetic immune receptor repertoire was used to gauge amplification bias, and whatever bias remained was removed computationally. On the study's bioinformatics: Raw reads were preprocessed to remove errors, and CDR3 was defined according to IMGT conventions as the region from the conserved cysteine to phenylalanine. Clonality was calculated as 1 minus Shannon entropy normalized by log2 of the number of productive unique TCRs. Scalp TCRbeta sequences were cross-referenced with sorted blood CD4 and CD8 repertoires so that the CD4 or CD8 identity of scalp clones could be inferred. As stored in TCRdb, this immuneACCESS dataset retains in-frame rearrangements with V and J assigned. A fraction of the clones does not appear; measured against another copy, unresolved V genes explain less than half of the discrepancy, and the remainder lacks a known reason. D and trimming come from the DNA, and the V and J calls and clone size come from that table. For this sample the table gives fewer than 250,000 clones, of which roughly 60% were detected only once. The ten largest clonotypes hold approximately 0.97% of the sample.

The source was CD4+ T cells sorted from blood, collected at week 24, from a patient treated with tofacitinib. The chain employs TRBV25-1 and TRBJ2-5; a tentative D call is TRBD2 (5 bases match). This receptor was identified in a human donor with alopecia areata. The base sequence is TGTGCCAGCAAACCCATCCGAGGGGAGACCCAGTACTTC. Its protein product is CASKPIRGETQYF. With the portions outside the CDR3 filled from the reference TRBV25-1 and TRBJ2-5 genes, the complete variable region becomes EADIYQTPRYLVIGTGKKITLECSQTMGHDKMYWYQQDPGMELHLIHYSYGVNSTEKGDLSSESTVSRIRTEHFPLTLESARPSHTSQYLCASKPIRGETQYFGPGTRLLVL.